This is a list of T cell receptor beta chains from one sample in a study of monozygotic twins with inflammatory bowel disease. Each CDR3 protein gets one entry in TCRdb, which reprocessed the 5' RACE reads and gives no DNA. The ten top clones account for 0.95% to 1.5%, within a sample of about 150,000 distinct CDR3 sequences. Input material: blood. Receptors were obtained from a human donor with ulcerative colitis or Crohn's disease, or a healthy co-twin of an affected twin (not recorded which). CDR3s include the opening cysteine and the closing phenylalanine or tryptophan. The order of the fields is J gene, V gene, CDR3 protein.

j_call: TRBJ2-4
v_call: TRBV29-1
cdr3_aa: CSVPGQQKNIQYF

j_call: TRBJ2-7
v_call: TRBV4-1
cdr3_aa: CASSQERRGEQYF

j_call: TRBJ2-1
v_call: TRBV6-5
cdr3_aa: CASSYSLDNEQFF

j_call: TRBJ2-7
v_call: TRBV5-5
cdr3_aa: CASSLAVTPGEQYF

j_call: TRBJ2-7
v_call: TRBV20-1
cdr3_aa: CSARPGLAGSYEQYF

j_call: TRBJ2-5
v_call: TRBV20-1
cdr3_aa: CSARSLFPGPGRETQYF

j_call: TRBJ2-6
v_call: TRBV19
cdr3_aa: CASSMGRGRVTGANVLTF

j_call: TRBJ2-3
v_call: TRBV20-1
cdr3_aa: CSAPKGGDPGDTQYF

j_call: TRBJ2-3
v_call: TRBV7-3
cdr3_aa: CASSRRAGGPDTQYF

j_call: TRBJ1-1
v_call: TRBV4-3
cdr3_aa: CASSQDTAGTTFF

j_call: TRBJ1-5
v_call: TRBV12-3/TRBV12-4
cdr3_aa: CASSQGEGASNQPQHF

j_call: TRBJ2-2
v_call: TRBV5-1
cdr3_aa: CASSFPEGAGELFF

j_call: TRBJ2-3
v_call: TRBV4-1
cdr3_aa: CASSQVGRADTQNF

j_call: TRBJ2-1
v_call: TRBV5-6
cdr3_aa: CASSWDSGNEQFF

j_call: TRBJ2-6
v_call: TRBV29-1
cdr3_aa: CAGEGLGANVLTF

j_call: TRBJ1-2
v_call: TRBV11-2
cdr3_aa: CASSSKQNTGGYTF

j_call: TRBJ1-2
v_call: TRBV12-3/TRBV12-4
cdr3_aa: CASSPSNYGYTF

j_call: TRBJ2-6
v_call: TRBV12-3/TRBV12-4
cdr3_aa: CASSLVMGAGANVLTF

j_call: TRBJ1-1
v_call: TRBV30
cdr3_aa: CAWSPYGVGDFAEAFF

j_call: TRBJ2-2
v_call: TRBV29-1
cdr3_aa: CSGREGAGTGELFF

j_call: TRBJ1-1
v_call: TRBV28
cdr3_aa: CASSLAGPGEQTEAFF

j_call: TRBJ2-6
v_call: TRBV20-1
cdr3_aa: CSARDWGIERSGANVLTF

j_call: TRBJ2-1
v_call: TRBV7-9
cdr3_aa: CASSLGLEEQFF

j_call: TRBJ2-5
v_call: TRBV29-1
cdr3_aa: CSVEDPRDRGETQYF

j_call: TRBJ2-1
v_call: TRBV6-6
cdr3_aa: CASSYNTPNEQFF

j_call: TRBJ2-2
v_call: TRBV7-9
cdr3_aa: CASSLGQPNTGELFF

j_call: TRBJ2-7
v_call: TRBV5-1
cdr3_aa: CASSLDAGGYEQYF

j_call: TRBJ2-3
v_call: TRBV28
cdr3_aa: CAIIEGGATSRSTDTQYF

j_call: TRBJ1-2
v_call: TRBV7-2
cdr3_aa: CASSPHQGVYGYTF

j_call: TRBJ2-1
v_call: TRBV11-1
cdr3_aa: CASSLGRGGDEQFF

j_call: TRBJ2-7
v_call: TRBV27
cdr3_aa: CASSKGQLVWEQYF

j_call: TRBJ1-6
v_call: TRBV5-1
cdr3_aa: CASQPGDSYNSPLHF

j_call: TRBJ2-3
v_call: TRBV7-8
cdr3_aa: CASSLALGGLKQYF

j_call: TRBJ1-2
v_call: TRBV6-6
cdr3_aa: CASSAGAGGSGYTF

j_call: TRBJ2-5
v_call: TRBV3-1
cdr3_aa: CASSQASGRVQETQYF

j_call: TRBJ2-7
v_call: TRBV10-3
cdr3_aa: CAISEVGGSYEQYF

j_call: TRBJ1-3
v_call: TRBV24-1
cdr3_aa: CATSDQGRNTIYF

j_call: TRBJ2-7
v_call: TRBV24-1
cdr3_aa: CATSDPDGGYEQYF

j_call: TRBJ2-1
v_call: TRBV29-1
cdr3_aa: CSVEIQHQQEQFF